The clone carrying this T cell receptor beta chain was detected a few times. The antigen remains undetermined. This sample stems from a study of quantifying T cell responses using KT2 cells. For the study at large: cDNA was made from DNase-treated RNA using alpha and beta constant primers. The second PCR ran as a qPCR until a predetermined fluorescence threshold was reached.

The germline gives CDR1 KGHDR, CDR2 SFDVKD. This CDR3 comprises 14 residues. J was trimmed by 8 bases and V by 0 bases; bases with no gene match: 5. Unfractionated PBMC were spiked with known numbers of KT2 clone cells. Overall study results and limits: Counts of KT2 alpha and beta sequences rose linearly with the number of KT2 cells added. At about one KT2 cell per 100,000 PBMC, KT2 sequences were still detected.

An oligo carrying a UMI was ligated to the cDNA 3' end. An equimolar mix of RC1.1 and RC1.2 primed the beta chain across TRBC1 and TRBC2. MiXCR was run by TCRdb on the UMI-ligation and nested PCR reads, yielding one entry per CDR3 protein. The sample comprises fewer than 40,000 distinct CDR3 sequences, 7.3% of which are singletons, and more than 15% rests with the top ten. This receptor was obtained from a human donor. The chain couples TRBV24-1 to TRBJ1-2, with 7 bases matching TRBD1. The sequencing input was PBMCs spiked with cells of the T cell clone KT2. The CDR3: CATSDLDRAWGYTF. In nucleotides, the CDR3 is TGTGCCACCAGTGATTTGGACAGGGCTTGGGGCTACACCTTC.